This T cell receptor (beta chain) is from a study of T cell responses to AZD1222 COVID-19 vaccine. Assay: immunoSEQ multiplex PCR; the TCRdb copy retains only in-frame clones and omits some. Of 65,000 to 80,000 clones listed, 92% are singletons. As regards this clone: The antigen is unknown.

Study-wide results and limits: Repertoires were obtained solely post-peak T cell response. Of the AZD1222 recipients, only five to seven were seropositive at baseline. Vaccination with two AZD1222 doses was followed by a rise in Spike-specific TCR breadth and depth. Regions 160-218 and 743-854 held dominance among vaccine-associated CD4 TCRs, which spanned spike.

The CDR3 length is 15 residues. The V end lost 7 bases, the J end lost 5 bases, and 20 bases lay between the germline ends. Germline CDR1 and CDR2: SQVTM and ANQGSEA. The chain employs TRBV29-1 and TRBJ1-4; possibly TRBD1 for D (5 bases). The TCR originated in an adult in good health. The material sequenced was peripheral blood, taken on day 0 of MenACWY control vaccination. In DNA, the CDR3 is TGCAGCGCTGGGGGTATGGGAGGAAGAAATGAAAAACTGTTTTTT. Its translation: CSAGGMGGRNEKLFF.